This TCR beta chain was observed in a study of T cell repertoires in cytomegalovirus infection. Remarks on this clonotype: Its matching antigen is unknown. Lacking the conserved final phenylalanine or tryptophan, this CDR3 likely reflects a read error.

CDR1 is SGHKS and CDR2 is YYEKEE in the germline V gene (reference sequence). Trimming took off 0 bases at V and 2 bases at J, with 17 bases between the two ends. The CDR3 is 17 amino acids. TCRdb independently ran MiXCR on the reads; one entry per CDR3 protein. The table records about 920,000 distinct CDR3 sequences, less than 35% of them present only once. The receptor comes from a human donor in good health (CMV status not recorded). Some clones in this sample may be carry-over from other donors' samples. The input for sequencing was cultured CD8+ T cells from PBMCs, taken from culture after CMV antigen stimulation. This chain uses TRBV5-5 with TRBJ2-5; no firm D call. This CDR3 is CASSLEWIGAKQETQYS. As DNA, the CDR3 is TGTGCCAGCAGCTTGGAGTGGATAGGAGCGAAGCAAGAGACCCAGTACTCC.